The 12 T cell receptor beta chains presented below share a single source sample, sequenced in a study of chemoradiotherapy in HPV16-positive cancers. The table came from immunoSEQ multiplex PCR; TCRdb's copy has only in-frame clones and leaves some out. This table has around 9,600 clones, approximately 80% appearing once. Sample collection occurred from a patient who underwent chemoradiotherapy. These receptors came from a human donor with HPV-associated anogenital cancer.

The V call is TRBV11-3, the J call TRBJ2-7, with D possibly matching TRBD1 (6 bases). Germline V gives CDR1 SGHNT, CDR2 YENEEA. Trimming shortened V by 4 bases and J by 6 bases, and 16 bases separated the two germline ends. The CDR3 sequence is 14 residues long. The CDR3 sequence: CASSSTTDSAEQYF. CDR3 coding DNA: TGTGCCAGCAGCTCGACGACGGACAGCGCCGAGCAGTACTTC.

V and J are TRBV5-4 and TRBJ1-1, with TRBD1 as a possible D gene (5 bases). CDR3 size: 14 residues. Germline V lookup: CDR1 SGHNT, CDR2 YYREEE (reference sequence). V dropped 4 bases and J dropped 7 bases, with 17 bases sitting between them. The DNA for the CDR3 is TGTGCCAGCAGCCCAGGGTCGGTCGGCAGTGAAGCTTTCTTT. Its translation is CASSPGSVGSEAFF.

A few counts support this clone. The chain is built from TRBV2 and TRBJ1-6, with a tentative D call TRBD1 (5 bases). This CDR3 comprises 13 residues. Trimming cost V 7 bases and J 10 bases, with 14 bases left between them. Germline-derived CDR1 and CDR2 are SNHLY and FYNNEI. The CDR3 is CASIPGLYSPLHF. CDR3 nucleotides: TGTGCCAGCATCCCGGGACTTTACTCACCCCTCCACTTT.

The V call is TRBV27, the J call TRBJ2-6; D unresolved. Trimming shortened V by 5 bases and J by 4 bases, and 9 bases separated the two germline ends. CDR1 is MNHEY and CDR2 is SMNVEV in the germline V gene (reference sequence). The CDR3 covers 14 residues. CDR3 sequence reads: CASSRSGGANVLTF. The CDR3 nucleotides read TGTGCCAGCAGTAGATCCGGAGGGGCCAACGTCCTGACTTTC.

The chain recombines TRBV7-9 with TRBJ1-4, with 8 bases aligning to TRBD1. There are 14 residues in the CDR3. Germline trimming cut 2 bases from V and 4 bases from J; bases unmatched to any gene: 0. CDR1 and CDR2 from the germline V gene are SEHNR and FQNEAQ (reference sequence). CDR3 sequence: CASSLTGGNEKLFF. In DNA form, the CDR3 reads TGTGCCAGCAGCTTAACAGGGGGTAATGAAAAACTGTTTTTT. The variable domain in full, with the rest retrieved from reference TRBV7-9 and TRBJ1-4, is DTGVSQNPRHKITKRGQNVTFRCDPISEHNRLYWYRQTLGQGPEFLTYFQNEAQLEKSRLLSDRFSAERPKGSFSTLEIQRTEQGDSAMYLCASSLTGGNEKLFFGSGTQLSVL.

The V call is TRBV5-1, the J call TRBJ2-3; 9 bases map to TRBD1. CDR1 is SGHRS, CDR2 YFSETQ, per germline. The CDR3 loop spans 14 amino acids. V lost 4 bases, J lost 3 bases, and 3 bases stayed unmatched. CDR3 sequence: CASSQTGGTDTQYF. In DNA form, the CDR3 reads TGCGCCAGCAGCCAGACAGGGGGTACAGATACGCAGTATTTT.

The chain carries TRBV5-1 and TRBJ1-1; D possibly corresponds to TRBD1 (5 bases). CDR1 SGHRS and CDR2 YFSETQ come from the germline V gene. V was trimmed by 2 bases and J by 5 bases, leaving 10 bases between them. The CDR3 loop spans 13 amino acids. The CDR3 region has the DNA TGCGCCAGCAGCTTTGAGGGGTCAACTGAAGCTTTCTTT. The encoded protein is CASSFEGSTEAFF. The whole variable domain, remainder taken from reference TRBV5-1 and TRBJ1-1, is KAGVTQTPRYLIKTRGQQVTLSCSPISGHRSVSWYQQTPGQGLQFLFEYFSETQRNKGNFPGRFSGRQFSNSRSEMNVSTLELGDSALYLCASSFEGSTEAFFGQGTRLTVV.

This sequence joins TRBV6-5 and TRBJ1-2, with a tentative D call TRBD1 (5 bases). Germline V gives CDR1 MNHEY, CDR2 SVGAGI. V dropped 7 bases and J dropped 0 bases, with 15 bases sitting between them. CDR3 length: 15 residues. CDR3: CASNPGGGANYGYTF. The CDR3 bases are TGTGCCAGCAACCCGGGGGGGGGAGCTAACTATGGCTACACCTTC.

The chain joins TRBV7-9 to TRBJ2-1, with 15 bases fitting TRBD2. Germline trimming cut 5 bases from V and 9 bases from J; bases unmatched to any gene: 8. Germline CDR1 reads SEHNR; CDR2 reads FQNEAQ (reference sequence). The CDR3 has 16 residues. The chain's CDR3 is CASSPGLAGGLGEQFF. CDR3 bases: TGTGCCAGCAGCCCCGGACTAGCGGGGGGGCTGGGTGAGCAGTTCTTC.

A single count supports this clone. The chain carries TRBV5-1 and TRBJ2-5; D is unclear. The CDR3 runs to 13 residues. CDR1 is SGHRS and CDR2 is YFSETQ in the germline V gene. The germline V and J ends were trimmed by 2 bases and 5 bases, with 10 bases remaining between them. CDR3 residues: CASSLEVTETQYF. In DNA, the CDR3 is TGCGCCAGCAGCTTAGAGGTAACGGAGACCCAGTACTTC.

The chain joins TRBV5-1 to TRBJ2-7; 8 bases fit TRBD1. Per the germline V gene, CDR1 is SGHRS and CDR2 is YFSETQ. The V and J ends lost 3 bases and 5 bases, in that order; junction bases with no gene match: 7. The CDR3 extends over 14 amino acids. CDR3 region: CASSYGQGEDEQYF. DNA for the CDR3: TGCGCCAGCAGCTACGGACAGGGCGAAGACGAGCAGTACTTC.

In DNA, the CDR3 is TGTGCCAGCAGTACGAGGGACTACCCTGGTAGCGAGCAGTACTTC. Translated, it gives CASSTRDYPGSEQYF. V is TRBV14 and J is TRBJ2-7, with 7 bases lining up with TRBD2. V lost 6 bases, J lost 6 bases, and 14 bases stayed unmatched. The CDR3 covers 15 residues. In germline, CDR1 is SGHDN, CDR2 FVKESK. The whole variable domain, remainder taken from reference TRBV14 and TRBJ2-7, is EAGVTQFPSHSVIEKGQTVTLRCDPISGHDNLYWYRRVMGKEIKFLLHFVKESKQDESGMPNNRFLAERTGGTYSTLKVQPAELEDSGVYFCASSTRDYPGSEQYFGPGTRLTVT.